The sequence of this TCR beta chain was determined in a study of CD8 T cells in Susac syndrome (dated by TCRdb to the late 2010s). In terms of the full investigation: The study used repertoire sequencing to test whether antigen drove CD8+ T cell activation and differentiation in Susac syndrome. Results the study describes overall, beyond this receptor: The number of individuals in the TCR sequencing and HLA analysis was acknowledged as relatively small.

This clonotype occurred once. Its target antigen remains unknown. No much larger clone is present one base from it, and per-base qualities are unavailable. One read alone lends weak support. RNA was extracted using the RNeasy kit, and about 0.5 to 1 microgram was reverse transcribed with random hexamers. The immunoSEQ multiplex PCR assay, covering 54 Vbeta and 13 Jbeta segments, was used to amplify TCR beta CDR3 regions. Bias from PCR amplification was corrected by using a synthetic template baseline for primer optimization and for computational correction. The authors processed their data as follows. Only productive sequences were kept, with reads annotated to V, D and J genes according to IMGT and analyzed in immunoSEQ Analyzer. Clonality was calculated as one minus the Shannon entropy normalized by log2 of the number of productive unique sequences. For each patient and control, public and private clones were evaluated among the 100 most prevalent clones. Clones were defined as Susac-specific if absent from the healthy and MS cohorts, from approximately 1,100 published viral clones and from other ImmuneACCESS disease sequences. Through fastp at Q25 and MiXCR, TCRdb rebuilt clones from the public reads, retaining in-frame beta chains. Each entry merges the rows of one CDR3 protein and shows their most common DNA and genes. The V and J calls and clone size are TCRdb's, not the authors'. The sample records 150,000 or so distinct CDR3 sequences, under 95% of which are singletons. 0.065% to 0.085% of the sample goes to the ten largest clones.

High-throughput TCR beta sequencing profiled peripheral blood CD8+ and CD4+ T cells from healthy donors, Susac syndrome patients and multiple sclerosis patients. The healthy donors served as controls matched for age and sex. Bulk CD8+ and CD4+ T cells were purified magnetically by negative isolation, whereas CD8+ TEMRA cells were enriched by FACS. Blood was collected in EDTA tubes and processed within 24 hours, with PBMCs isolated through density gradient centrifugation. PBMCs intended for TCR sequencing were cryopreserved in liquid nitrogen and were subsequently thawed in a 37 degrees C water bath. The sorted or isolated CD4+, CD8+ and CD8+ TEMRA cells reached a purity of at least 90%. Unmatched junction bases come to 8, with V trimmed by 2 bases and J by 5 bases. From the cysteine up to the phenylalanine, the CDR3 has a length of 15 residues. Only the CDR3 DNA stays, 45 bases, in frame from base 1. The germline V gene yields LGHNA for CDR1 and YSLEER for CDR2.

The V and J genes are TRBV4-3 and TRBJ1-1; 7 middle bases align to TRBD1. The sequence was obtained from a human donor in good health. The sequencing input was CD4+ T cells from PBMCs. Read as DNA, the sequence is TGCGCCAGCAGCCAACTACAGGGGCGGGGAACTGAAGCTTTCTTT. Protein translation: CASSQLQGRGTEAFF.